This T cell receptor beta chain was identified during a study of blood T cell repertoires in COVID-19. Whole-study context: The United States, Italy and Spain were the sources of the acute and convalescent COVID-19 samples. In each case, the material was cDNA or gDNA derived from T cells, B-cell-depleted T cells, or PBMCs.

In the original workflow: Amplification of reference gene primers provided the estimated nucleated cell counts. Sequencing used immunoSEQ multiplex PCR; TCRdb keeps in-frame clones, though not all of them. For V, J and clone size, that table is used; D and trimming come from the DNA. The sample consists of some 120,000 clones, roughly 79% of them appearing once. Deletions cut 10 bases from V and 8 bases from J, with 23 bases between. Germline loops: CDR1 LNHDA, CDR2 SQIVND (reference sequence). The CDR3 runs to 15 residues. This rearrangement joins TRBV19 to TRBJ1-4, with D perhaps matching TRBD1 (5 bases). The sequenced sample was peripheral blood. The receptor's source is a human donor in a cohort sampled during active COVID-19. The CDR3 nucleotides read TGTGCCACCAAATACGGGGGAGGGCATCAGGAAAAACTGTTTTTT. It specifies CATKYGGGHQEKLFF.